Listed here are 24 T cell receptor beta chains from one sample, sequenced in a study of T cell changes during pregnancy in multiple sclerosis. TCRdb's copy holds only in-frame clones and misses some; the assay was immunoSEQ multiplex PCR. In the table there are 70,000 to 95,000 clones, about 94% of which are singletons. The specimen was peripheral blood, collected after pregnancy. Receptor source: a female donor in good health, enrolled as a control in a pregnancy study.

The chain carries TRBV28 and TRBJ2-7, with TRBD2 matching over 14 bases. The CDR3 is 15 residues long. Germline loops: CDR1 MDHEN, CDR2 SYDVKM. Trimming cost V 5 bases and J 5 bases; bases outside gene matches: 5. This CDR3 reads CASSTGLAGDDEQYF. The CDR3, as DNA: TGTGCCAGCAGTACGGGACTAGCGGGAGACGACGAGCAGTACTTC.

This clone was counted a single time. This chain connects TRBV27 to TRBJ2-1, with unresolved D. This CDR3 region has 12 residues. Looked up from germline, CDR1 is MNHEY and CDR2 is SMNVEV (reference sequence). V lost 4 bases, J lost 7 bases, and 8 bases lay in between. The CDR3 DNA is TGTGCCAGCAGTTCACCCAGGAATGAGCAGTTCTTC. Residues: CASSSPRNEQFF.

The chain uses TRBV5-1 and TRBJ2-5; 7 bases align to TRBD1. The CDR3 is made up of 16 amino acids. Germline V lookup: CDR1 SGHRS, CDR2 YFSETQ. V lost 1 base, J lost 2 bases, and 8 bases stayed unmatched. Here the CDR3 reads CASSLLIGTAQETQYF. As DNA, the CDR3 is TGCGCCAGCAGCTTGCTTATCGGGACAGCACAAGAGACCCAGTACTTC.

The chain employs TRBV5-1 and TRBJ1-1; D uncertain. The germline CDR1 and CDR2 sequences are SGHRS and YFSETQ. Deletions cut 1 base from V and 2 bases from J, with 6 bases between. The CDR3 covers 13 residues. This CDR3 is CASSLRSNTEAFF. The DNA of the CDR3 is TGCGCCAGCAGCTTGAGGAGCAACACTGAAGCTTTCTTT.

This clone was picked up a small number of times. The chain joins TRBV4-1 to TRBJ1-5; no clear D gene. Germline V gives CDR1 MGHRA, CDR2 YSYEKL. V was pared by 1 base and J by 5 bases, with 15 bases between. There are 16 residues in the CDR3. CDR3 in DNA: TGCGCCAGCAGCCAAGTATGGGCACAGCACGATCAGCCCCAGCATTTT. It translates to CASSQVWAQHDQPQHF.

The chain carries TRBV13 and TRBJ2-2; 13 nucleotides align to TRBD2. The V gene end was trimmed by 4 bases and the J gene end by 7 bases; junction bases not matched to a gene: 6. Germline V gene data show CDR1 as PRHDT and CDR2 as FYEKMQ (reference sequence). This CDR3 comprises 16 residues. The CDR3 DNA reads as TGTGCCAGCAGCTCCGCGGGGACTAGCGGGGTCGGGGAGCTGTTTTTT. It yields the protein CASSSAGTSGVGELFF.

CDR3 amino acids: CASSLGLAGILETQYF. In DNA form, the CDR3 reads TGTGCCAGCAGCTTAGGGCTAGCGGGAATTCTGGAGACCCAGTACTTC. V and J are TRBV5-4 and TRBJ2-5; 9 bases fit TRBD2. CDR3 length: 16 amino acids. From germline, CDR1 is SGHNT and CDR2 YYREEE (reference sequence). Trimming removed 2 bases from V and 5 bases from J; junction bases left unmatched: 10.

This clone was seen just once. This chain joins TRBV7-9 and TRBJ2-7; 7 positions agree with TRBD1. Germline V CDR1 and CDR2: SEHNR, FQNEAQ (reference sequence). With 5 bases clipped from V and 0 bases from J, the junction kept 4 bases outside the gene matches. The CDR3 contains 14 residues. The CDR3 reads CASSNRDSSYEQYF. The CDR3 nucleotides are TGTGCCAGCAGCAACCGGGACAGCTCCTACGAGCAGTACTTC.

The V gene is TRBV2, the J gene TRBJ2-2, with 11 bases lining up with TRBD2. The CDR3 covers 14 residues. V was clipped by 10 bases and J by 5 bases; unmatched bases: 6. The germline CDR1 and CDR2 sequences are SNHLY and FYNNEI. This CDR3 is CATRGLAETGELFF. DNA of the CDR3: TGTGCCACGAGGGGACTAGCGGAAACCGGGGAGCTGTTTTTT.

V usage is TRBV27 and J usage is TRBJ2-7, with 14 positions matching TRBD2. The CDR3 runs to 15 residues. J lost 3 bases, V lost 7 bases, and 5 bases had no gene match. Germline CDR1 is MNHEY and CDR2 is SMNVEV (reference sequence). CDR3 nucleotides: TGTGCCAGCAAGCTGGGACTAGCGGGGGACTACGAGCAGTACTTC. Its translation is CASKLGLAGDYEQYF.

This chain links TRBV10-3 with TRBJ2-2, with unresolved D. Trimming stripped 0 bases from V and 6 bases from J, with 11 bases between. CDR1 is ENHRY, CDR2 SYGVKD, per germline. CDR3 length: 15 residues. In DNA form, the CDR3 reads TGTGCCATCAGTGAGTCTGGAGTGGTTCCCGGGGAGCTGTTTTTT. Translated, it gives CAISESGVVPGELFF.

The chain uses TRBV18 and TRBJ2-1, with a weak D call TRBD1 (6 bases). Germline V gives CDR1 KGHSH, CDR2 LQKENI. V shed 5 bases and J shed 2 bases, with 13 bases lying between them. CDR3 size: 15 residues. DNA for the CDR3: TGTGCCAGCTCAACCCCCGGGACACCCTACAATGAGCAGTTCTTC. It codes for CASSTPGTPYNEQFF.

In DNA, the CDR3 is TGTGCCAGCAGTTCCCCCGGTAGAGAGCAGTACTTC. This sequence encodes CASSSPGREQYF. V gene TRBV6-5 combines with J gene TRBJ2-7, with D unclear. The germline gives CDR1 MNHEY, CDR2 SVGAGI. Trimming left V 4 bases short and J 7 bases short, with 11 bases between. CDR3 length: 12 amino acids.

This chain joins TRBV4-1 and TRBJ2-7; 9 bases align to TRBD1. Germline trimming cut 0 bases from V and 3 bases from J; bases unmatched to any gene: 6. This CDR3 has 16 amino acids. Germline loops: CDR1 MGHRA, CDR2 YSYEKL. The CDR3 coding sequence is TGCGCCAGCAGCCAAGACTACAGGGGGCCTAGCTACGAGCAGTACTTC. As protein: CASSQDYRGPSYEQYF.

The V and J genes are TRBV5-4 and TRBJ1-2; the match to TRBD1 covers 9 bases. Germline V gene data show CDR1 as SGHNT and CDR2 as YYREEE (reference sequence). There are 13 residues in the CDR3. The junction had 4 bases not matched to a gene; V was cut back by 2 bases and J by 8 bases. The CDR3 region has the DNA TGTGCCAGCAGCTTAGGACAGGGGTTAGGCTACACCTTC. Its protein is CASSLGQGLGYTF.

To note about this clone: Different DNA sequences within this sample yield the same CDR3. The rearrangement joins TRBV9 to TRBJ1-2, with 8 bases aligning to TRBD1. J gave up 2 bases and V 2 bases, and 2 bases lay outside the gene matches. CDR1 and CDR2 from the germline V gene are SGDLS and YYNGEE. This CDR3 spans 14 amino acids. CDR3 sequence (DNA): TGTGCCAGCAGCGTTGACAGGGGAAACTATGGCTACACCTTC. Translating it yields CASSVDRGNYGYTF.

This chain links TRBV5-5 with TRBJ1-2; D call uncertain. V lost 0 bases, J lost 4 bases, and 19 bases lay in between. Germline V gene sequence: CDR1 SGHKS, CDR2 YYEKEE (reference sequence). This CDR3 is built from 17 residues. CDR3 coding DNA: TGTGCCAGCAGCTTGGGGGTCCGCCCCAGGATAACCTATGGCTACACCTTC. Translated: CASSLGVRPRITYGYTF. The full variable domain, in which reference TRBV5-5 and TRBJ1-2 provide the parts outside the CDR3, is DAGVTQSPTHLIKTRGQQVTLRCSPISGHKSVSWYQQVLGQGPQFIFQYYEKEERGRGNFPDRFSARQFPNYSSELNVNALLLGDSALYLCASSLGVRPRITYGYTFGSGTRLTVV.

CDR3 DNA: TGTGCCAGTAGTATAGGGGGCAACTCCTACGAGCAGTACTTC. Amino acids: CASSIGGNSYEQYF. J is TRBJ2-7 and V is TRBV19, with D perhaps TRBD1 (5 bases). V was clipped by 1 base and J by 0 bases, with 7 bases between them. From germline, CDR1 is LNHDA and CDR2 SQIVND (reference sequence). The CDR3 runs 14 residues.

The rearrangement joins TRBV7-9 to TRBJ2-5, with no clear D. This CDR3 spans 14 amino acids. Deletions cut 6 bases from V and 1 base from J, with 12 bases between. Per the germline V gene, CDR1 is SEHNR and CDR2 is FQNEAQ (reference sequence). Here the CDR3 reads CASRHRPGQETQYF. For the CDR3, the DNA is TGTGCCAGCAGACACAGACCCGGCCAAGAGACCCAGTACTTC.

The CDR3 DNA follows: TGTGCCAGCAGTCCTGGGCCACAACCCTACGAGCAGTACTTC. Its protein product is CASSPGPQPYEQYF. The chain recombines TRBV27 with TRBJ2-7; no clear D. V was shortened by 5 bases and J by 2 bases, with 13 bases between the two germline ends. The germline V gene encodes CDR1 MNHEY and CDR2 SMNVEV (reference sequence). The CDR3 is 14 amino acids.

V usage is TRBV27 and J usage is TRBJ2-6; D gene ambiguous. Germline CDR1 MNHEY, CDR2 SMNVEV (reference sequence). Trimming pared 7 bases from V and 3 bases from J, leaving 10 bases between. The CDR3 sequence is 14 residues long. The CDR3 region is CASTHRSGANVLTF. DNA for the CDR3: TGTGCCAGCACCCACCGGAGTGGGGCCAACGTCCTGACTTTC.

V gene TRBV5-6 combines with J gene TRBJ2-1; no definite D call. The CDR3 length is 14 residues. Trimming removed 2 bases from V and 0 bases from J, with 6 bases in between. Germline CDR1 reads SGHDT; CDR2 reads YYEEEE. CDR3 residues: CASSFDNSYNEQFF. DNA for the CDR3: TGTGCCAGCAGCTTCGACAACTCCTACAATGAGCAGTTCTTC.

The chain uses TRBV7-9 and TRBJ1-1; 9 nucleotides match TRBD1. Germline V gives CDR1 SEHNR, CDR2 FQNEAQ (reference sequence). There are 16 residues in the CDR3. The V segment lost 1 base and the J segment 5 bases; nucleotides outside the gene matches: 8. The CDR3 loop reads CASSLGAWDRATEAFF. In nucleotides, the CDR3 is TGTGCCAGCAGCTTAGGAGCGTGGGACAGGGCTACTGAAGCTTTCTTT.

This rearrangement joins TRBV5-1 to TRBJ2-3; TRBD1 might be the D (5 bases). V was pared by 3 bases and J by 1 base, with 15 bases between. Germline CDR1 SGHRS, CDR2 YFSETQ. This CDR3 comprises 16 residues. The CDR3 DNA is TGCGCCAGCAGCTCCACCAGGGAAGGCGGCACAGATACGCAGTATTTT. It translates to CASSSTREGGTDTQYF.